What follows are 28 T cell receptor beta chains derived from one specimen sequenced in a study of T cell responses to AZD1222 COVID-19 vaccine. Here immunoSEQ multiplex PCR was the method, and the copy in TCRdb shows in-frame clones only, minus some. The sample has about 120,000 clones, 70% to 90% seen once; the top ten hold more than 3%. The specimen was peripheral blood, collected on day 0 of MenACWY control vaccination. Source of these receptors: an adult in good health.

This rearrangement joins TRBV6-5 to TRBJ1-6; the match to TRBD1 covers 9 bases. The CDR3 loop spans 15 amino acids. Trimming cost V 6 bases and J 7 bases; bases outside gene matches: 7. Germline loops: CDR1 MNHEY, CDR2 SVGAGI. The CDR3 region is CASRLQGALNSPLHF. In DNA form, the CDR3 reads TGTGCCAGCAGGCTACAGGGGGCGCTCAATTCACCCCTCCACTTT.

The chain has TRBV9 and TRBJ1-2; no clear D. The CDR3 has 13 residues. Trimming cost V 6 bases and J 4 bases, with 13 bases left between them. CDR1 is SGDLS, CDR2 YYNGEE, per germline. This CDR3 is CASNLDGLYGYTF. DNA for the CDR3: TGTGCCAGCAACCTCGACGGACTCTATGGCTACACCTTC. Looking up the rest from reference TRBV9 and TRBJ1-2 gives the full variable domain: DSGVTQTPKHLITATGQRVTLRCSPRSGDLSVYWYQQSLDQGLQFLIQYYNGEERAKGNILERFSAQQFPDLHSELNLSSLELGDSALYFCASNLDGLYGYTFGSGTRLTVV.

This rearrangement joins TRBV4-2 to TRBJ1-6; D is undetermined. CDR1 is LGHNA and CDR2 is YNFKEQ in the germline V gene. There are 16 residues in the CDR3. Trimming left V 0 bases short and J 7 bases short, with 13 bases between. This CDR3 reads CASSQDKYGGNSPLHF. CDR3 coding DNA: TGTGCCAGCAGCCAAGATAAATACGGAGGGAATTCACCCCTCCACTTT.

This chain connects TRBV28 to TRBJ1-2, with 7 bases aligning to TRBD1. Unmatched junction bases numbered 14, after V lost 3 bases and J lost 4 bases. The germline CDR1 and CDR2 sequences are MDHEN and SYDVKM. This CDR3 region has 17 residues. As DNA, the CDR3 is TGTGCCAGCAGTTTGGGGCAGGGGGATATTCTTTTCTATGGCTACACCTTC. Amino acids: CASSLGQGDILFYGYTF.

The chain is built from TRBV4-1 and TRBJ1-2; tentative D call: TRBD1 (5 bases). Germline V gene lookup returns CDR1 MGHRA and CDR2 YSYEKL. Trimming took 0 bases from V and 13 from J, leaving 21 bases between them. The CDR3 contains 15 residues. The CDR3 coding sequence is TGCGCCAGCAGCCAAGAAGGGGCCCAGCAGGCACGCCGCACCTTC. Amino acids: CASSQEGAQQARRTF.

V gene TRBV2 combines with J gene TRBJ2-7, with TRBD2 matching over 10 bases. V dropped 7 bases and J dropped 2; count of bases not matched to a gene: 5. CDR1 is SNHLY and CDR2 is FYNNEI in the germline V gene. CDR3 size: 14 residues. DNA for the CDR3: TGTGCCAGCACTATAGCGGGGGGTCCCTACGAGCAGTACTTC. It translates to CASTIAGGPYEQYF.

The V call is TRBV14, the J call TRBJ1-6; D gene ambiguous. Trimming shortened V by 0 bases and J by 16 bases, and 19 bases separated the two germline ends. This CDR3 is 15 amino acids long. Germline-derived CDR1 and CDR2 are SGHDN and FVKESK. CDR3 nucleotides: TGTGCCAGCAGCCAAGAATCGGCACCAAGCAGGCAACTCCACTTT. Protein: CASSQESAPSRQLHF. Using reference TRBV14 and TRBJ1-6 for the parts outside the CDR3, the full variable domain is EAGVTQFPSHSVIEKGQTVTLRCDPISGHDNLYWYRRVMGKEIKFLLHFVKESKQDESGMPNNRFLAERTGGTYSTLKVQPAELEDSGVYFCASSQESAPSRQLHFGNGTRLTVT.

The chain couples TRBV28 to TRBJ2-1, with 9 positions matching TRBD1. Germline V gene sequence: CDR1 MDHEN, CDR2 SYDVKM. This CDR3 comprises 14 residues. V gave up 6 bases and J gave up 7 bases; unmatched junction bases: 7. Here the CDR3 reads CASRRGQGINEQFF. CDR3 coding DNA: TGTGCCAGCAGACGGGGACAGGGAATTAATGAGCAGTTCTTC. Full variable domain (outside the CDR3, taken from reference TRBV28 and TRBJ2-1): DVKVTQSSRYLVKRTGEKVFLECVQDMDHENMFWYRQDPGLGLRLIYFSYDVKMKEKGDIPEGYSVSREKKERFSLILESASTNQTSMYLCASRRGQGINEQFFGPGTRLTVL.

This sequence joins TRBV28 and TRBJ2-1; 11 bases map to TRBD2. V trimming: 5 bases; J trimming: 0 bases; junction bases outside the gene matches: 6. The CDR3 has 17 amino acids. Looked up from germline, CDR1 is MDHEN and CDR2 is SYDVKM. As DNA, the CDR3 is TGTGCCAGCAGTATTAGCGGGGGGGCCAGCTCCTACAATGAGCAGTTCTTC. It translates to CASSISGGASSYNEQFF. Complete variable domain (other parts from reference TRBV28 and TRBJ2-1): DVKVTQSSRYLVKRTGEKVFLECVQDMDHENMFWYRQDPGLGLRLIYFSYDVKMKEKGDIPEGYSVSREKKERFSLILESASTNQTSMYLCASSISGGASSYNEQFFGPGTRLTVL.

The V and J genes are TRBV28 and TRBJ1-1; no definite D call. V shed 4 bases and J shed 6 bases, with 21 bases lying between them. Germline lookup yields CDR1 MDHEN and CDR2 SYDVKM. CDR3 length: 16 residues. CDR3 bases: TGTGCCAGCAGTTACCTCATTTCATTTTCAGGTCCTGAAGCTTTCTTT. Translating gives CASSYLISFSGPEAFF.

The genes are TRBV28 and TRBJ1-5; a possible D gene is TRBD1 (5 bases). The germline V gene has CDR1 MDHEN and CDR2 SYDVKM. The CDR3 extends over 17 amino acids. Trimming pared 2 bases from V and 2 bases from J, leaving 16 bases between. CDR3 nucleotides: TGTGCCAGCAGTTTAATTGCGGGGGATTGGGGCAATCAGCCCCAGCATTTT. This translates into CASSLIAGDWGNQPQHF.

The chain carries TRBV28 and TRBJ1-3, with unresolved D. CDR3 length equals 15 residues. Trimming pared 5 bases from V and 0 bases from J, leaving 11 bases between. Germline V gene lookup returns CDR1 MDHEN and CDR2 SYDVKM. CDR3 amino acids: CASSTPGGSGNTIYF. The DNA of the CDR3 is TGTGCCAGCAGTACCCCGGGCGGCTCTGGAAACACCATATATTTT.

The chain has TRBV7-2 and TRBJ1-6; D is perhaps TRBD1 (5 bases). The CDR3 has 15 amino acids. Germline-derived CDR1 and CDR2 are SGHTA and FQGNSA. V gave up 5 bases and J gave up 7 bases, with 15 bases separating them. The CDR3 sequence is CASSPGSTANSPLHF. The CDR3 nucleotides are TGTGCCAGCAGCCCTGGTTCGACAGCAAATTCACCCCTCCACTTT.

CDR3 DNA sequence: TGTGCCAGCAGCTTCAGGGGGGCCCTGAACACTGAAGCTTTCTTT. Encoded protein: CASSFRGALNTEAFF. The V gene is TRBV5-6, the J gene TRBJ1-1, with TRBD1 identical over 7 bases. Germline V gene lookup returns CDR1 SGHDT and CDR2 YYEEEE. The length of the CDR3 is 15 residues. Germline trimming cut 2 bases from V and 0 bases from J; bases unmatched to any gene: 4.

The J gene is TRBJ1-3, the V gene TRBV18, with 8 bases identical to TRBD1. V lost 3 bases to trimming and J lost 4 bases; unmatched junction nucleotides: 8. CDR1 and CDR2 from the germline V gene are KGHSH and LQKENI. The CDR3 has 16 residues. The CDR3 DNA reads TGTGCCAGCTCACCCGGACAGGGAGGATCAGGAAACACCATATATTTT. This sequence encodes CASSPGQGGSGNTIYF. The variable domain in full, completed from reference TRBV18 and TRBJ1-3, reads NAGVMQNPRHLVRRRGQEARLRCSPMKGHSHVYWYRQLPEEGLKFMVYLQKENIIDESGMPKERFSAEFPKEGPSILRIQQVVRGDSAAYFCASSPGQGGSGNTIYFGEGSWLTVV.

The CDR3 loop is CATSGVGTHGYTF. CDR3 DNA: TGTGCCACCAGTGGGGTAGGGACTCATGGCTACACCTTC. This chain uses TRBV24-1 with TRBJ1-2; D may be TRBD1 (5 bases). Germline CDR1 KGHDR, CDR2 SFDVKD. V shed 5 bases and J shed 6 bases, with 12 bases lying between them. This CDR3 has 13 residues.

CDR3 sequence reads: CASNNPGLAGGAYEQFF. The CDR3 DNA reads as TGTGCCAGCAACAACCCCGGACTAGCGGGGGGGGCCTATGAGCAGTTCTTC. The chain recombines TRBV7-2 with TRBJ2-1, with 15 bases aligning to TRBD2. Per the germline V gene, CDR1 is SGHTA and CDR2 is FQGNSA. The CDR3 extends over 17 amino acids. V shed 7 bases and J 8 bases; nucleotides not matched to a gene: 12.

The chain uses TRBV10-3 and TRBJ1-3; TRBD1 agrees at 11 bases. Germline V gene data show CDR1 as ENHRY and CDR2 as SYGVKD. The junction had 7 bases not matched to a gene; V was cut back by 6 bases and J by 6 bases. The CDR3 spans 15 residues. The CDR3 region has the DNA TGTGCCATCAGGGCCCCGGGACAGGGGGTAAACACCATATATTTT. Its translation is CAIRAPGQGVNTIYF.

CDR3 sequence: CASSLQHTYGYTF. CDR3 nucleotides: TGTGCCAGCAGCTTGCAGCATACCTATGGCTACACCTTC. The V gene is TRBV5-6, the J gene TRBJ1-2; D call uncertain. CDR1 is SGHDT and CDR2 is YYEEEE in the germline V gene. The CDR3 runs to 13 residues. V lost 1 base and J lost 4, with 8 bases in between.

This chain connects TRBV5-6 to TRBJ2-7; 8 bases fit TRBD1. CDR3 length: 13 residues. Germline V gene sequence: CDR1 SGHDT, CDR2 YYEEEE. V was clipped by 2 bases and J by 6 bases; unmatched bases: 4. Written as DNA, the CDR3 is TGTGCCAGCAGCTTTGACGACAGGGGCGAGCAGTACTTC. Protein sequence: CASSFDDRGEQYF.

The CDR3 loop is CASSSLDRGSNQPQHF. DNA for the CDR3: TGTGCCAGTAGTTCCTTGGACAGGGGTAGCAATCAGCCCCAGCATTTT. J is TRBJ1-5 and V is TRBV19; the match to TRBD1 covers 9 bases. The CDR3 totals 16 residues. Germline V gives CDR1 LNHDA, CDR2 SQIVND (reference sequence). Losses at the gene ends were 5 bases for V and 0 bases for J; bases not matched to a gene: 5.

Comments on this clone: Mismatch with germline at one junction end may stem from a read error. In DNA, the CDR3 is TGTGCCAGCAGCTCGCAAGCTTTC. This codes for CASSSQAF. The chain couples TRBV5-7 to TRBJ1-2, with D hard to call. TRBV5-7 is classed as an ORF, of uncertain function. There are 8 residues in the CDR3.

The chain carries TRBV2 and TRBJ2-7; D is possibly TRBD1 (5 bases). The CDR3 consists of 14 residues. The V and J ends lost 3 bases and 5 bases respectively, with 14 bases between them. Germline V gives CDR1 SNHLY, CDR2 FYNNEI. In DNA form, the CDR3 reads TGTGCCAGCAGTGATCCAGGGCTACGCAACGAGCAGTACTTC. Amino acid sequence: CASSDPGLRNEQYF.

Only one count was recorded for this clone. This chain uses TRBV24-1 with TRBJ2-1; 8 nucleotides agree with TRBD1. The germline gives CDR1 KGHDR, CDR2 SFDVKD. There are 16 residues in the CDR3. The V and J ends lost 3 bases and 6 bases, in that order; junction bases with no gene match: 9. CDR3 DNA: TGTGCCACCAGTGATGCCCCAGGGGGCTCTATCAATGAGCAGTTCTTC. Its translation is CATSDAPGGSINEQFF.

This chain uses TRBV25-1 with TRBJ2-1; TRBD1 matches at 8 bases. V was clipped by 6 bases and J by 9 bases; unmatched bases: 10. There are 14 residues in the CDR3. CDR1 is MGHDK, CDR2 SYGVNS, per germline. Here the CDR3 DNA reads TGTGCCAGCAGGGGACAGGCCGAACGGGCTGAGCAGTTCTTC. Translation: CASRGQAERAEQFF.

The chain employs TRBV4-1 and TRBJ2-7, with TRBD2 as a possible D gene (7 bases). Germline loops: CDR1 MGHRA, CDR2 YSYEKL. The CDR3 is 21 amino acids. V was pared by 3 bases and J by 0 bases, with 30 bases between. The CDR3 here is CASSHDQWWGLGGGLSYEQYF. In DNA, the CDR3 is TGCGCCAGCAGCCACGATCAATGGTGGGGGTTAGGCGGGGGCCTCTCCTACGAGCAGTACTTC.

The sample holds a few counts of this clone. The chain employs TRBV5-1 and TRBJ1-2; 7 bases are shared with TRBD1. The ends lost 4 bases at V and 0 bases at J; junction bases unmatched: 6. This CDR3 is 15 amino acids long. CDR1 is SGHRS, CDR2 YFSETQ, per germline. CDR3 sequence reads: CASSQRDSPNYGYTF. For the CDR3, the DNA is TGCGCCAGCAGCCAGAGGGACAGCCCTAACTATGGCTACACCTTC.

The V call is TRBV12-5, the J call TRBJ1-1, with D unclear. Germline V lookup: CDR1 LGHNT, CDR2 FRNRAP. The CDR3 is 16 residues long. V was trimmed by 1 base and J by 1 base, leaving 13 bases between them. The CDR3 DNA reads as TGTGCTAGTGGTTTGGGGCAATCGTCTGAGAACACTGAAGCTTTCTTT. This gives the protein CASGLGQSSENTEAFF.